The 8 T cell receptor beta chains below come from one sample, sequenced in a study of CD8+CD57+ T cells in acquired aplastic anemia. Template material for TCR beta VDJ and CDR3 profiling consisted of genomic DNA. TCRdb ran MiXCR on the reads and lists one entry per CDR3 protein. Among approximately 170,000 distinct CDR3 sequences listed, approximately 60% were seen once. The sample comprised sorted CD4+, CD8+, or CD8+CD57+ T cells (not recorded which) from PBMCs. The receptors come from a human donor in good health.

The chain employs TRBV7-8 and TRBJ2-7, with 11 bases that match TRBD2. This CDR3 region has 15 residues. J was trimmed by 0 bases and V by 4 bases; bases with no gene match: 2. Per germline, CDR1 SGHVS and CDR2 FQNEAQ. The CDR3 coding sequence is TGTGCCAGCAGCTCAGGACTAGCGGGCTCCTACGAGCAGTACTTC. Amino acid sequence: CASSSGLAGSYEQYF. The variable domain in full, completed from reference TRBV7-8 and TRBJ2-7, reads GAGVSQSPRYKVAKRGQDVALRCDPISGHVSLFWYQQALGQGPEFLTYFQNEAQLDKSGLPSDRFFAERPEGSVSTLKIQRTQQEDSAVYLCASSSGLAGSYEQYFGPGTRLTVT.

This clonotype showed up just a few times. The chain is built from TRBV24-1 and TRBJ2-1; D gene uncertain. Trimming took off 9 bases at V and 4 bases at J, with 9 bases between the two ends. The CDR3 is 12 residues long. The germline V gene encodes CDR1 KGHDR and CDR2 SFDVKD. This CDR3 reads CATSDLYNEQFF. CDR3 bases: TGTGCCACCTCCGACTTATACAATGAGCAGTTCTTC.

J is TRBJ2-5 and V is TRBV9; TRBD2 agrees at 11 bases. The junction had 5 bases not matched to a gene; V was cut back by 6 bases and J by 4 bases. Germline-derived CDR1 and CDR2 are SGDLS and YYNGEE. The CDR3 spans 14 residues. CDR3: CASTSLAGGETQYF. CDR3 in DNA: TGTGCCAGCACATCCCTAGCGGGAGGAGAGACCCAGTACTTC.

The chain links TRBV25-1 to TRBJ2-5, with 14 bases lining up with TRBD2. Germline lookup yields CDR1 MGHDK and CDR2 SYGVNS. With 2 bases clipped from V and 4 bases from J, the junction kept 6 bases outside the gene matches. The CDR3 spans 17 residues. CDR3 nucleotides: TGTGCCAGCAGTGAACCCGGGACTAGCGGGAGTGGAGAGACCCAGTACTTC. It is translated as CASSEPGTSGSGETQYF.

This clonotype was seen more than once but under ten times. The rearrangement links TRBV4-1 to TRBJ1-2, with unresolved D. The CDR3 contains 14 residues. Germline V CDR1 and CDR2: MGHRA, YSYEKL. V lost 1 base and J 1 base, leaving 7 bases between the germline ends. The CDR3 reads CASSQGQVNYGYTF. In nucleotides, the CDR3 is TGCGCCAGCAGCCAAGGTCAAGTTAACTATGGCTACACCTTC.

This clonotype was picked up a small number of times. The rearrangement joins TRBV15 to TRBJ2-2; 10 nucleotides line up with TRBD1. V lost 9 bases and J lost 3; bases outside the gene matches: 7. The germline gives CDR1 LNHNV, CDR2 YYDKDF (reference sequence). This CDR3 is built from 15 residues. The CDR3 DNA follows: TGTGCCACAAGAACCGGGACAGGGGACACCGGGGAGCTGTTTTTT. This translates into CATRTGTGDTGELFF.

V and J are TRBV15 and TRBJ2-2; the D gene is possibly TRBD2 (7 bases). Trimming took off 0 bases at V and 7 bases at J, with 12 bases between the two ends. CDR3 length: 15 amino acids. Looked up from germline, CDR1 is LNHNV and CDR2 is YYDKDF (reference sequence). CDR3 amino acids: CATSRERGLVGELFF. CDR3 nucleotide sequence: TGTGCCACCAGCAGAGAGCGGGGGCTGGTCGGGGAGCTGTTTTTT. The full variable domain, with the rest looked up from reference TRBV15 and TRBJ2-2, is DAMVIQNPRYQVTQFGKPVTLSCSQTLNHNVMYWYQQKSSQAPKLLFHYYDKDFNNEADTPDNFQSRRPNTSFCFLDIRSPGLGDTAMYLCATSRERGLVGELFFGEGSRLTVL.

The rearrangement joins TRBV24-1 to TRBJ1-1, with 7 bases lining up with TRBD1. The CDR3 length is 13 residues. The germline V gene encodes CDR1 KGHDR and CDR2 SFDVKD. The J segment lost 4 bases and the V segment lost 4 bases, leaving 2 bases of the junction unmatched. CDR3 in amino acids: CATSETGSTEAFF. The DNA of the CDR3 is TGTGCCACCAGTGAGACAGGGAGCACTGAAGCTTTCTTT.